This note documents a single TCR beta chain sequence. Its antigen remains unknown. The record originates from a study of T cells after yellow fever vaccination. General observations from the study: Clonotype sharing between CD4 and CD8 compartments was small.

5'RACE template switching generated TCR cDNA, adding a universal primer site and UMIs. MiXCR, applied by TCRdb to the 5' RACE reads, yields one record per CDR3 protein. This table has about 260,000 distinct CDR3 sequences, 10% to 15% appearing once. Germline V gene lookup returns CDR1 DFQATT and CDR2 SNEGSKA (reference sequence). V was cut by 3 bases and J by 6 bases, with 12 bases left in between. The CDR3 covers 14 residues. This sequence joins TRBV20-1 and TRBJ1-6; TRBD1 is a possible D gene (6 bases). The TCR originated in a man aged 25-45 years who received the YFV17D yellow fever vaccine. The specimen comprised CD4+ T cells sorted from PBMCs, sampled 45 days after the yellow fever booster vaccination. The CDR3 is CSARPGQINSPLHF. CDR3 nucleotides: TGCAGTGCTAGGCCGGGACAAATTAATTCACCCCTCCACTTT.